The clone carrying this T cell receptor beta chain was seen a few times. The same CDR3 is also encoded by other DNA sequences in this sample. The method was immunoSEQ multiplex PCR; TCRdb's version includes in-frame clones alone and lacks a portion of them. The sample includes about 300,000 clones, 88% of them seen just once. This sample is drawn from a study of blood T cell repertoires in COVID-19. Across the study: Whether acute or convalescent, the COVID-19 samples came from the United States, Italy and Spain.

V lost 4 bases and J lost 0, with 5 bases in between. Germline lookup yields CDR1 SGDLS and CDR2 YYNGEE. The CDR3 loop spans 13 amino acids. This TCR was recovered from a man aged 18 to 29 with active or convalescent COVID-19. The sample was peripheral blood. The J gene is TRBJ2-1, the V gene TRBV9; D not certain. CDR3 region: CASSPRSYNEQFF. The CDR3 bases are TGTGCCAGCAGCCCCCGCTCCTACAATGAGCAGTTCTTC.